A single sample is the source of the 22 T cell receptor beta chains below, sequenced in a study of blood T cell repertoires in COVID-19. The table came from immunoSEQ multiplex PCR; TCRdb's copy has only in-frame clones and leaves some out. The sample has approximately 18,000 clones; under 90% are singletons. Sequencing was done on a sample of peripheral blood. The source is a human donor in a cohort sampled during active COVID-19.

The chain links TRBV21-1 to TRBJ2-1; the table's D call TRBD1 went unverified against the DNA. TRBV21-1 is described as a pseudogene. The CDR3 has 17 residues. This chain's CDR3 is CASSPGTEGQGKGEQFF. Here the CDR3 DNA reads TGTGCCAGCAGCCCAGGGACGGAAGGACAGGGGAAGGGCGAGCAGTTCTTC.

The chain employs TRBV6-6 and TRBJ1-5; D gene unclear. Germline V gene sequence: CDR1 MNHNY, CDR2 SVGAGI (reference sequence). This CDR3 has 15 residues. V dropped 2 bases and J dropped 3 bases, with 11 bases sitting between them. CDR3 loop: CASSYPGSDNQPQHF. CDR3 nucleotide sequence: TGTGCCAGCAGTTACCCGGGGAGCGACAATCAGCCCCAGCATTTT.

The rearrangement links TRBV13 to TRBJ2-2, with TRBD2 matching 13 bases. The CDR3 sequence is 17 residues long. The germline gives CDR1 PRHDT, CDR2 FYEKMQ (reference sequence). V dropped 5 bases and J dropped 5; count of bases not matched to a gene: 8. CDR3 coding DNA: TGTGCCAGCAGCCAGTCTACTAGCGGGAGGGGAACCGGGGAGCTGTTTTTT. It is translated as CASSQSTSGRGTGELFF.

The V and J genes are TRBV28 and TRBJ2-4; 11 bases are shared with TRBD2. The CDR3 extends over 15 amino acids. The J segment lost 10 bases and the V segment lost 11 bases, leaving 16 bases of the junction unmatched. Germline V gene data show CDR1 as MDHEN and CDR2 as SYDVKM. CDR3 region: CAGDTSGRWVRIQYF. The CDR3 DNA reads TGTGCCGGAGATACTAGCGGGAGATGGGTAAGGATTCAGTACTTC.

The chain is built from TRBV2 and TRBJ2-2; tentatively, D is TRBD1 (6 bases). CDR3 length: 15 residues. With 6 bases removed from V and 2 bases from J, the gap between germline ends came to 13 bases. CDR1 is SNHLY and CDR2 is FYNNEI in the germline V gene. The CDR3, as DNA: TGTGCCAGCAGAGGGACATCGGCCAACACCGGGGAGCTGTTTTTT. Its protein is CASRGTSANTGELFF.

J is TRBJ2-7 and V is TRBV19; 13 bases are shared with TRBD2. The CDR3 has 15 residues. In germline, CDR1 is LNHDA, CDR2 SQIVND (reference sequence). The junction had 4 bases not matched to a gene; V was cut back by 5 bases and J by 3 bases. CDR3 amino acids: CASSPRLAGGYEQYF. CDR3 DNA: TGTGCCAGTAGTCCACGACTAGCGGGAGGCTACGAGCAGTACTTC. The whole variable domain, filled in from reference TRBV19 and TRBJ2-7, reads DGGITQSPKYLFRKEGQNVTLSCEQNLNHDAMYWYRQDPGQGLRLIYYSQIVNDFQKGDIAEGYSVSREKKESFPLTVTSAQKNPTAFYLCASSPRLAGGYEQYFGPGTRLTVT.

This clone was found a few times. This chain connects TRBV4-1 to TRBJ2-7, with 10 bases identical to TRBD1. This CDR3 is built from 17 residues. Unmatched junction bases numbered 11, after V lost 3 bases and J lost 3 bases. The germline V gene has CDR1 MGHRA and CDR2 YSYEKL. The CDR3 here is CASSHLTGQGKGYEQYF. The CDR3 nucleotides are TGCGCCAGCAGCCACCTTACGGGACAGGGGAAAGGCTACGAGCAGTACTTC.

This sequence joins TRBV5-1 and TRBJ2-2, with TRBD1 matching 11 bases. The J segment lost 5 bases and the V segment lost 5 bases, leaving 5 bases of the junction unmatched. This CDR3 has 15 residues. Germline CDR1 SGHRS, CDR2 YFSETQ. The CDR3 bases are TGCGCCAGCAGTGGACAGGGGGCGCGGACCGGGGAGCTGTTTTTT. As protein: CASSGQGARTGELFF.

V usage is TRBV9 and J usage is TRBJ1-3; weak D call: TRBD1 (5 bases). Germline V gene lookup returns CDR1 SGDLS and CDR2 YYNGEE. The germline V and J ends were trimmed by 2 bases and 4 bases, with 13 bases remaining between them. The CDR3 has 15 residues. The CDR3 coding sequence is TGTGCCAGCAGCGTCGGGGGAGGGGTGGGAAACACCATATATTTT. This encodes CASSVGGGVGNTIYF.

The chain carries TRBV24-1 and TRBJ2-1, with 8 bases that match TRBD1. The CDR3 loop spans 17 amino acids. The V gene end was trimmed by 7 bases and the J gene end by 1 base; junction bases not matched to a gene: 11. CDR1 and CDR2 from the germline V gene are KGHDR and SFDVKD. In nucleotides, the CDR3 is TGTGCCACCAGCAACTCAGGGGGCCCGAGGTCCTACAATGAGCAGTTCTTC. This codes for CATSNSGGPRSYNEQFF.

The V gene is TRBV30, the J gene TRBJ1-4, with D possibly being TRBD1 (6 bases). This CDR3 contains 14 residues. Per germline, CDR1 GTSNPN and CDR2 SVGIG (reference sequence). Trimming stripped 0 bases from V and 7 bases from J, with 12 bases between. The CDR3 DNA is TGTGCCTGGAGTGTATTCACCAGGGGTGAAAAACTGTTTTTT. This encodes CAWSVFTRGEKLFF. The complete variable domain, with remaining parts taken from reference TRBV30 and TRBJ1-4, reads SQTIHQWPATLVQPVGSPLSLECTVEGTSNPNLYWYRQAAGRGLQLLFYSVGIGQISSEVPQNLSASRPQDRQFILSSKKLLLSDSGFYLCAWSVFTRGEKLFFGSGTQLSVL.

The chain is built from TRBV5-1 and TRBJ2-2; D is uncertain. This CDR3 spans 16 amino acids. V was pared by 2 bases and J by 0 bases, with 11 bases between. Germline CDR1 is SGHRS and CDR2 is YFSETQ. The CDR3 sequence: CASSFTTAPNTGELFF. The CDR3 region has the DNA TGCGCCAGCAGCTTCACAACAGCCCCGAACACCGGGGAGCTGTTTTTT. Full variable domain (missing parts from reference TRBV5-1 and TRBJ2-2): KAGVTQTPRYLIKTRGQQVTLSCSPISGHRSVSWYQQTPGQGLQFLFEYFSETQRNKGNFPGRFSGRQFSNSRSEMNVSTLELGDSALYLCASSFTTAPNTGELFFGEGSRLTVL.

The chain uses TRBV30 and TRBJ2-7, with D possibly TRBD2 on 7 matching bases. The germline V gene encodes CDR1 GTSNPN and CDR2 SVGIG (reference sequence). The ends were cut back, 4 bases at V and 2 bases at J, with 15 bases in the middle. The CDR3 covers 14 residues. This chain's CDR3 is CAWNPGGGPYEQYF. CDR3 bases: TGTGCCTGGAATCCGGGCGGGGGCCCCTACGAGCAGTACTTC.

The chain recombines TRBV5-1 with TRBJ2-5, with TRBD1 matching over 7 bases. This CDR3 is built from 14 residues. Germline CDR1 SGHRS, CDR2 YFSETQ. Losses at the gene ends were 4 bases for V and 5 bases for J; bases not matched to a gene: 8. CDR3 DNA: TGCGCCAGCAGCGCACAGGGGATAGGTGAGACCCAGTACTTC. Residues: CASSAQGIGETQYF. Drawing the rest from reference TRBV5-1 and TRBJ2-5, the complete variable domain is KAGVTQTPRYLIKTRGQQVTLSCSPISGHRSVSWYQQTPGQGLQFLFEYFSETQRNKGNFPGRFSGRQFSNSRSEMNVSTLELGDSALYLCASSAQGIGETQYFGPGTRLLVL.

Of note for this clone: A junction boundary mismatches the germline segment, possibly from a read error. V is TRBV18 and J is TRBJ2-7; D is perhaps TRBD1 (6 bases). The CDR3 spans 14 residues. CDR1 KGHSH and CDR2 LQKENI come from the germline V gene. In nucleotides, the CDR3 is TGTGCCAGCTCATTAAACGCAGGGGCCTACGGGCAGTACTTC. Translating it yields CASSLNAGAYGQYF.

This chain links TRBV6-6 with TRBJ1-1, with no clear D. The CDR3 covers 14 residues. CDR1 is MNHNY, CDR2 SVGAGI, per germline (reference sequence). Trimming took off 0 bases at V and 0 bases at J, with 5 bases between the two ends. The CDR3 DNA follows: TGTGCCAGCAGTTACTCGGACTTGAACACTGAAGCTTTCTTT. Its translation: CASSYSDLNTEAFF.

V is TRBV15 and J is TRBJ1-1, with D unresolved. This CDR3 contains 14 residues. The germline V and J ends were trimmed by 0 bases and 7 bases, with 12 bases remaining between them. Germline CDR1 is LNHNV and CDR2 is YYDKDF (reference sequence). The CDR3 sequence is CATSRDLEGGEAFF. Here the CDR3 DNA reads TGTGCCACCAGCAGAGATTTGGAGGGAGGTGAAGCTTTCTTT.

This rearrangement joins TRBV30 to TRBJ2-7; 10 bases align to TRBD1. The CDR3 contains 15 residues. V shed 1 base and J 3 bases; nucleotides not matched to a gene: 6. Germline CDR1 reads GTSNPN; CDR2 reads SVGIG (reference sequence). CDR3 residues: CAWSEGGTGVYEQYF. DNA for the CDR3: TGTGCCTGGAGTGAAGGGGGGACAGGGGTCTACGAGCAGTACTTC.

The chain uses TRBV2 and TRBJ2-3; D might be TRBD2 (6 bases). The CDR3 spans 12 residues. Germline values: CDR1 SNHLY, CDR2 FYNNEI. Trimming pared 9 bases from V and 1 base from J, leaving 8 bases between. CDR3 residues: CASSSGTDTQYF. The CDR3 DNA is TGTGCCAGTTCTAGCGGCACAGATACGCAGTATTTT.

The CDR3 region is CASSLDSRGEETQYF. CDR3 bases: TGTGCCAGCAGCTTAGATAGCAGGGGGGAAGAGACCCAGTACTTC. The genes are TRBV7-2 and TRBJ2-5; D is perhaps TRBD1 (7 bases). Trimming shortened V by 1 base and J by 3 bases, and 12 bases separated the two germline ends. Germline V CDR1 and CDR2: SGHTA, FQGNSA. The CDR3 has 15 amino acids.

The gene calls are TRBV11-3 and TRBJ2-1, with TRBD2 matching over 8 bases. Unmatched junction bases numbered 8, after V lost 0 bases and J lost 7 bases. Germline CDR1 and CDR2: SGHNT and YENEEA. The CDR3 has 16 amino acids. As DNA, the CDR3 is TGTGCCAGCAGCTTAGACGGAAGCGGGAGTGGAAATGAGCAGTTCTTC. It translates to CASSLDGSGSGNEQFF.

The chain uses TRBV15 and TRBJ1-1, with D possibly matching TRBD1 (5 bases). V lost 2 bases and J 11 bases, leaving 21 bases between the germline ends. The CDR3 contains 15 residues. Germline V gene data show CDR1 as LNHNV and CDR2 as YYDKDF (reference sequence). The CDR3 sequence is CATSRPLGGKSDAFF. The DNA for the CDR3 is TGTGCCACCAGCAGACCCCTCGGGGGGAAATCGGATGCTTTCTTT.